The clone carrying this TCR beta chain has a count of ten or more. The target antigen is unknown. Trimming took 2 bases from V and 0 from J, leaving 7 bases between them. The V gene's germline CDR1 is SGHVS and CDR2 FNYEAQ. The length of the CDR3 is 14 residues. The data stem from a study of T cell repertoires in cytomegalovirus infection. Across the study: Epitope selection comprised recently identified HLA-C-restricted CMV epitopes and well-studied HLA-B-restricted CMV epitopes. A matching HLA type, together with CMV infection, was signaled by public TCR beta signatures. Points from the study as a whole: It was HLA-C-restricted CMV-specific TCR beta clonotypes that dominated the response ex vivo.

Each CDR3 protein is one row after TCRdb ran MiXCR on the reads. The sample holds fewer than 1,000,000 distinct CDR3 sequences, 25% to 40% seen once. This clonotype was sampled from a human donor in good health (CMV status not recorded). Some clones in this sample may be carry-over from other donors' samples. The source material was cultured CD8+ T cells from PBMCs, sampled from culture after CMV antigen stimulation. The gene calls are TRBV7-6 and TRBJ2-5; D unclear. DNA for the CDR3: TGTGCCAGCAGCTTAAGCCCGTACCAAGAGACCCAGTACTTC. Translating gives CASSLSPYQETQYF.